This T cell receptor beta chain is drawn from a study of early T cells in non-severe SARS-CoV-2 infection. Study as a whole: From unsorted whole blood, bulk RNA was sequenced, and the chains remained unpaired.

V lost 6 bases and J lost 3; bases outside the gene matches: 6. CDR1 is KGHSH and CDR2 is LQKENI in the germline V gene. The CDR3 spans 14 residues. This clonotype was found many times. In TCRdb, the 5' RACE reads were re-called with MiXCR into one record per CDR3 protein. This table holds 20,000 to 25,000 distinct CDR3 sequences, less than 7% found once. The chain has TRBV18 and TRBJ1-1; TRBD1 agrees at 8 bases. Sequenced: whole blood. The sequence was collected from an adult who was a healthcare worker with PCR-confirmed SARS-CoV-2 infection or an uninfected control (not recorded which). CDR3 bases: TGTGCCAGCTCGCCCGGGACAGGTGACACTGAAGCTTTCTTT. It codes for CASSPGTGDTEAFF.